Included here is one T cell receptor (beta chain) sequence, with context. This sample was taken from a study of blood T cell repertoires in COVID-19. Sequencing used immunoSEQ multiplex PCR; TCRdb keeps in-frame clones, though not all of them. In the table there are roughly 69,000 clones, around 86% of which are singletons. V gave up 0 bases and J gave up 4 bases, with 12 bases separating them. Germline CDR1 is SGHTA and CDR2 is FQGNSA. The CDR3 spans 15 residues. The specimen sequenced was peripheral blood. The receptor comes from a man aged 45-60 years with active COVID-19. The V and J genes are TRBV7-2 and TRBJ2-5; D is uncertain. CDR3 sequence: CASSLAGSRGETQYF. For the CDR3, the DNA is TGTGCCAGCAGCTTAGCAGGTAGTAGAGGAGAGACCCAGTACTTC. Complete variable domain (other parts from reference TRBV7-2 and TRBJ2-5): GAGVSQSPSNKVTEKGKDVELRCDPISGHTALYWYRQSLGQGLEFLIYFQGNSAPDKSGLPSDRFSAERTGGSVSTLTIQRTQQEDSAVYLCASSLAGSRGETQYFGPGTRLLVL.